This entry is about one TCR beta chain. Its antigen is unidentified. TCRdb keeps only in-frame clones here, not all; method: immunoSEQ multiplex PCR. The repertoire holds approximately 85,000 clones, with 80% to 90% as singletons. These data are taken from a study of T cell responses to AZD1222 COVID-19 vaccine. As for the study in general: Whether given at about 4 or about 12 weeks, second doses were pooled.

The CDR3 has 15 residues. V was pared by 0 bases and J by 1 base, with 11 bases between. The V gene's germline CDR1 is SGDLS and CDR2 YYNGEE. Broader study findings: In the spike-specific TCR repertoire, nearly half reportedly target unmutated variant regions. Across spike, vaccine-associated CD4 TCRs were found, dominant at 160-218 and 743-854.

This chain connects TRBV9 to TRBJ2-7; a possible D gene is TRBD2 (5 bases). The sequencing used peripheral blood, collected on day 0 of AZD1222 vaccination. The clonotype comes from an adult in good health. CDR3 coding DNA: TGTGCCAGCAGCGTAGGAGGGATGGGGTCCTACGAGCAGTACTTC. The encoded protein is CASSVGGMGSYEQYF. Looking up the rest from reference TRBV9 and TRBJ2-7 gives the full variable domain: DSGVTQTPKHLITATGQRVTLRCSPRSGDLSVYWYQQSLDQGLQFLIQYYNGEERAKGNILERFSAQQFPDLHSELNLSSLELGDSALYFCASSVGGMGSYEQYFGPGTRLTVT.